The rows below give T cell receptor beta chains drawn from one sample of a study of blood T cell repertoires in COVID-19. TCRdb's table, derived via immunoSEQ multiplex PCR, lists solely in-frame clones and lacks some. The sample carries about 400,000 clones, 75% to 90% recorded once. The specimen sequenced was peripheral blood. The receptors come from a young woman with acute or convalescent COVID-19. Both conserved end residues are part of each CDR3. Each record gives: J gene, clone size, D gene, V gene, CDR3 protein, CDR3 DNA. A D gene is named only where the DNA matches it firmly. A row's size may be missing; if present it is once, few, many or a size class.

j_gene: TRBJ1-1
abundance: once
d_gene: TRBD1
v_gene: TRBV20-1
CDR3aa: CSASPPQGLTEAFF
CDR3nt: TGCAGTGCTAGTCCTCCACAGGGGCTCACTGAAGCTTTCTTT

j_gene: TRBJ2-1
abundance: few
d_gene: TRBD2
v_gene: TRBV3-1/TRBV3-2
CDR3aa: CASSPGRGVNNEQFF
CDR3nt: TGTGCCAGCAGCCCCGGCCGGGGGGTGAACAATGAGCAGTTCTTC

j_gene: TRBJ2-5
abundance: once
d_gene: NA
v_gene: TRBV5-5
CDR3aa: CASSLGTVQGTRGETQYF
CDR3nt: TGTGCCAGCAGCTTGGGGACAGTCCAGGGAACTAGGGGGGAGACCCAGTACTTC

j_gene: TRBJ1-1
abundance: NA
d_gene: NA
v_gene: TRBV5-5
CDR3aa: CASSLGRGALAATEAFF
CDR3nt: TGTGCCAGCAGCTTGGGGCGGGGGGCTTTGGCGGCCACTGAAGCTTTCTTT

j_gene: TRBJ2-2
abundance: once
d_gene: NA
v_gene: TRBV9
CDR3aa: CASSRGTGIGELFF
CDR3nt: TGTGCCAGCAGCAGGGGAACAGGGATCGGGGAGCTGTTTTTT

j_gene: TRBJ1-1
abundance: NA
d_gene: NA
v_gene: TRBV5-1
CDR3aa: CASSLRGQNTEAFF
CDR3nt: TGCGCCAGCAGCTTGAGGGGCCAGAACACTGAAGCTTTCTTT

j_gene: TRBJ2-7
abundance: NA
d_gene: NA
v_gene: TRBV28
CDR3aa: CASSPGDNSYEQYF
CDR3nt: TGTGCCAGCAGTCCTGGGGACAACTCCTACGAGCAGTACTTC

j_gene: TRBJ2-4
abundance: NA
d_gene: TRBD1
v_gene: TRBV28
CDR3aa: CASSTRRTGLAKNIQYF
CDR3nt: TGTGCCAGCAGTACCAGAAGGACAGGCCTAGCCAAAAACATTCAGTACTTC

j_gene: TRBJ2-7
abundance: NA
d_gene: NA
v_gene: TRBV2
CDR3aa: CASSEAEPDTYEQYF
CDR3nt: TGTGCCAGCAGTGAAGCGGAACCGGACACCTACGAGCAGTACTTC

j_gene: TRBJ2-7
abundance: few
d_gene: NA
v_gene: TRBV6-1
CDR3aa: CASSEVGLYEQYF
CDR3nt: TGTGCCAGCAGTGAAGTGGGACTCTACGAGCAGTACTTC

j_gene: TRBJ2-1
abundance: NA
d_gene: NA
v_gene: TRBV9
CDR3aa: CASSVDPHSYNEQFF
CDR3nt: TGTGCCAGCAGCGTAGATCCCCATTCCTACAATGAGCAGTTCTTC

j_gene: TRBJ2-1
abundance: NA
d_gene: TRBD2
v_gene: TRBV5-1
CDR3aa: CASSLGTGGNEQFF
CDR3nt: TGCGCCAGCAGCTTAGGGACGGGAGGCAATGAGCAGTTCTTC

j_gene: TRBJ1-2
abundance: NA
d_gene: NA
v_gene: TRBV24-1
CDR3aa: CATSDLSGYGYTF
CDR3nt: TGTGCCACCAGTGATTTGTCAGGCTATGGCTACACCTTC

j_gene: TRBJ2-2
abundance: NA
d_gene: TRBD2
v_gene: TRBV6-6
CDR3aa: CASSPTGTSGGAFAGELFF
CDR3nt: TGTGCCAGCAGTCCCACCGGGACTAGCGGGGGGGCCTTCGCCGGGGAGCTGTTTTTT

j_gene: TRBJ2-5
abundance: NA
d_gene: NA
v_gene: TRBV3-1/TRBV3-2
CDR3aa: CASSPTGGAGETQYF
CDR3nt: TGTGCCAGCAGCCCTACCGGCGGCGCGGGAGAGACCCAGTACTTC

j_gene: TRBJ2-4
abundance: NA
d_gene: TRBD2
v_gene: TRBV6-1
CDR3aa: CASSEPPTGGNIQYF
CDR3nt: TGTGCCAGCAGTGAACCCCCTACGGGGGGAAACATTCAGTACTTC

j_gene: TRBJ2-2
abundance: NA
d_gene: NA
v_gene: TRBV7-3
CDR3aa: CATPSTDSNTGELFF
CDR3nt: TGTGCCACCCCATCGACGGACTCCAACACCGGGGAGCTGTTTTTT

j_gene: TRBJ2-5
abundance: once
d_gene: NA
v_gene: TRBV7-2
CDR3aa: CASSPGTGNDPQETQYF
CDR3nt: TGTGCCAGCAGCCCCGGAACAGGGAATGACCCCCAAGAGACCCAGTACTTC

j_gene: TRBJ2-3
abundance: NA
d_gene: NA
v_gene: TRBV5-1
CDR3aa: CASSLNYPLTDTQYF
CDR3nt: TGCGCCAGCAGCTTGAATTATCCCCTCACAGATACGCAGTATTTT

j_gene: TRBJ2-3
abundance: NA
d_gene: TRBD1
v_gene: TRBV2
CDR3aa: CARGQGSPNTDTQYF
CDR3nt: TGTGCCAGAGGACAGGGATCTCCTAACACAGATACGCAGTATTTT

j_gene: TRBJ2-3
abundance: NA
d_gene: TRBD2
v_gene: TRBV3-1/TRBV3-2
CDR3aa: CASSEDLRNPGLAPQYF
CDR3nt: TGTGCCAGCAGCGAAGACCTACGGAACCCAGGACTAGCGCCGCAGTATTTT

j_gene: TRBJ1-5
abundance: NA
d_gene: TRBD1
v_gene: TRBV6-5
CDR3aa: CASTIGQGAGQPQHF
CDR3nt: TGTGCCAGCACAATAGGACAGGGGGCAGGTCAGCCCCAGCATTTT

j_gene: TRBJ2-2
abundance: once
d_gene: TRBD1
v_gene: TRBV6-6
CDR3aa: CASRRTGGGGELFF
CDR3nt: TGTGCCAGCAGACGAACAGGGGGCGGCGGGGAGCTGTTTTTT

j_gene: TRBJ2-7
abundance: NA
d_gene: NA
v_gene: TRBV4-1
CDR3aa: CASSQTQGEGYEQYF
CDR3nt: TGCGCCAGCAGCCAAACACAGGGTGAGGGCTACGAGCAGTACTTC

j_gene: TRBJ2-1
abundance: NA
d_gene: TRBD1
v_gene: TRBV29-1
CDR3aa: CSVEKGQGRINEQFF
CDR3nt: TGCAGCGTTGAGAAGGGACAGGGTAGGATCAATGAGCAGTTCTTC

j_gene: TRBJ2-7
abundance: once
d_gene: TRBD1
v_gene: TRBV18
CDR3aa: CASSRQGTYEQYF
CDR3nt: TGTGCCAGCTCCCGACAGGGGACCTACGAGCAGTACTTC

j_gene: TRBJ1-1
abundance: NA
d_gene: NA
v_gene: TRBV28
CDR3aa: CASSLAGSVGNTEAFF
CDR3nt: TGTGCCAGCAGCTTAGCAGGGTCCGTGGGGAACACTGAAGCTTTCTTT

j_gene: TRBJ1-6
abundance: many
d_gene: TRBD1
v_gene: TRBV28
CDR3aa: CATPGGRGVNSPLHF
CDR3nt: TGTGCCACCCCAGGGGGGCGCGGGGTTAATTCACCCCTCCACTTT

j_gene: TRBJ1-4
abundance: NA
d_gene: NA
v_gene: TRBV12-3/TRBV12-4
CDR3aa: CASATVNEKLFF
CDR3nt: TGTGCCAGCGCGACAGTTAATGAAAAACTGTTTTTT

j_gene: TRBJ2-7
abundance: NA
d_gene: TRBD1
v_gene: TRBV28
CDR3aa: CASSSDGTGFHEQYF
CDR3nt: TGTGCCAGCAGTTCTGACGGGACAGGGTTCCACGAGCAGTACTTC

j_gene: TRBJ2-5
abundance: NA
d_gene: NA
v_gene: TRBV6-1
CDR3aa: CASSEYRTVSGETQYF
CDR3nt: TGTGCCAGCAGTGAATATCGGACAGTAAGCGGAGAGACCCAGTACTTC

j_gene: TRBJ1-3
abundance: NA
d_gene: NA
v_gene: TRBV29-1
CDR3aa: CSVRHSSGNTIYF
CDR3nt: TGCAGCGTTAGACACTCCTCTGGAAACACCATATATTTT

j_gene: TRBJ2-2
abundance: once
d_gene: NA
v_gene: TRBV19
CDR3aa: CASSAGQTNTGELFF
CDR3nt: TGTGCCAGTAGTGCGGGGCAGACGAACACCGGGGAGCTGTTTTTT

j_gene: TRBJ2-3
abundance: NA
d_gene: TRBD2
v_gene: TRBV7-9
CDR3aa: CAGTTADTQYF
CDR3nt: TGTGCCGGGACTACGGCAGATACGCAGTATTTT

j_gene: TRBJ2-1
abundance: NA
d_gene: NA
v_gene: TRBV5-6
CDR3aa: CASSPLAGFYYNEQFF
CDR3nt: TGTGCCAGCAGCCCCCTCGCAGGGTTTTACTACAATGAGCAGTTCTTC

j_gene: TRBJ1-1
abundance: NA
d_gene: NA
v_gene: TRBV28
CDR3aa: CASSSYGLGNTEAFF
CDR3nt: TGTGCCAGCAGTTCTTACGGGTTGGGGAACACTGAAGCTTTCTTT